The 5 T cell receptor beta chains presented below share a single source sample, sequenced in a study of shared clonotypes between healthy human individuals. Assay: immunoSEQ multiplex PCR; the TCRdb copy retains only in-frame clones and omits some. Of about 1.1 million clones listed, around 82% are singletons. The specimen was memory CD4+ T cells from PBMCs. Indicated subset: CD45RA-negative fraction. The source of these receptors is a man younger than 35 in good health. Some clones in this sample may be carry-over from other donors' samples.

The chain is built from TRBV10-3 and TRBJ2-5; D is possibly TRBD2 (5 bases). The CDR3 is 15 amino acids. Between the trimmed V and J ends, which lost 6 bases and 2 bases, there was a span of 16 bases. The germline CDR1 and CDR2 sequences are ENHRY and SYGVKD. The CDR3 sequence: CAISVDSNPQETQYF. The CDR3 nucleotides read TGTGCCATCAGCGTGGACTCAAACCCACAAGAGACCCAGTACTTC.

In regard to this clone: Just one base apart from a much larger clone, this may be a read error. The chain is built from TRBV27 and TRBJ2-7; D is possibly TRBD1 (6 bases). The CDR3 length is 15 residues. Germline CDR1 is MNHEY and CDR2 is SMNVEV (reference sequence). Here the CDR3 DNA reads TGTGCCAGCAGTATCAGACAGGATTCAGCCTACGAGCAGCACTTC. Translated: CASSIRQDSAYEQHF.

This chain uses TRBV7-9 with TRBJ1-3; 10 bases are shared with TRBD1. Trimming at V came to 5 bases and at J to 8 bases, leaving 6 bases not matched to a gene. CDR3 length: 14 amino acids. The germline CDR1 and CDR2 sequences are SEHNR and FQNEAQ (reference sequence). The CDR3 DNA reads as TGTGCCAGCAGCCGACAGGGGGCAGGGGACACCATATATTTT. Its protein is CASSRQGAGDTIYF.

V is TRBV28 and J is TRBJ2-1; 7 bases are shared with TRBD2. The CDR3 spans 12 residues. Germline V lookup: CDR1 MDHEN, CDR2 SYDVKM. The V gene end was trimmed by 5 bases and the J gene end by 16 bases; junction bases not matched to a gene: 11. The CDR3 DNA sequence: TGTGCCAGCAGTCCTCCGGGACTACGCCCATTCTTC. As protein: CASSPPGLRPFF.

Worth noting for this clone: Since a much larger clone is just one base distant, this may be a read error. The CDR3 region has the DNA TGTGCCTGGCAGGGCTCTGGGGCCAACGTCCTGACTTTC. It yields the protein CAWQGSGANVLTF. The V call is TRBV30, the J call TRBJ2-6, with a possible D match to TRBD1 (5 bases). Germline values: CDR1 GTSNPN, CDR2 SVGIG (reference sequence). The CDR3 covers 13 residues. V was cut by 5 bases and J by 0 bases, with 5 bases left in between.